These T cell receptor beta chains were read from a single sample in a study of CD8+CD57+ T cells in acquired aplastic anemia. Each CDR3 protein is one row after TCRdb ran MiXCR on the reads. In the table there are about 170,000 distinct CDR3 sequences, roughly 48% of which are singletons. Material for sequencing was sorted CD4+, CD8+, or CD8+CD57+ T cells (not recorded which) from PBMCs. The receptor source for this set is a human donor with aplastic anemia. Both conserved end residues are part of each CDR3. D genes are given only for firm matches. A clone size is listed for some rows: how often the clone was seen (once, few, many), or a class if it is expanded.

V: TRBV7-8; size: many; D: TRBD1; J: TRBJ2-5; CDR3: CASSTGGVGTQYF; DNA: TGTGCCAGCAGTACAGGGGGCGTTGGGACCCAGTACTTC
V: TRBV7-2; size: -; D: -; J: TRBJ2-7; CDR3: CASSTDLGQYEWYF; DNA: TGTGCCAGCAGTACCGACCTAGGCCAGTACGAGTGGTACTTC
V: TRBV2; size: many; D: -; J: TRBJ2-1; CDR3: CASKGNEQFF; DNA: TGTGCCAGCAAGGGAAATGAGCAGTTCTTC
V: TRBV29-1; size: -; D: -; J: TRBJ1-1; CDR3: CSVDGIDGGAAFF; DNA: TGCAGCGTTGATGGTATCGATGGGGGAGCAGCTTTCTTT
V: TRBV6-5; size: few; D: -; J: TRBJ1-2; CDR3: CASSYGGEGYTF; DNA: TGTGCCAGCAGTTACGGGGGGGAAGGCTACACCTTC
V: TRBV29-1; size: few; D: -; J: TRBJ1-5; CDR3: CSVLVGSDQPQHF; DNA: TGCAGCGTCCTTGTGGGGAGCGATCAGCCCCAGCATTTT
V: TRBV19; size: -; D: -; J: TRBJ1-1; CDR3: CASSISNTEAFF; DNA: TGTGCCAGTAGTATATCGAACACTGAAGCTTTCTTT
V: TRBV19; size: -; D: -; J: TRBJ2-5; CDR3: CASTKGSQETQYF; DNA: TGTGCCAGTACCAAAGGGAGTCAAGAGACCCAGTACTTC
V: TRBV15; size: -; D: -; J: TRBJ1-2; CDR3: CATSRGRDSNGYTF; DNA: TGTGCCACCAGCAGAGGGAGGGACTCAAATGGCTACACCTTC
V: TRBV29-1; size: once; D: -; J: TRBJ2-4; CDR3: CSGSPQGSIQYF; DNA: TGCAGCGGTTCCCCCCAGGGTAGCATTCAGTACTTC
V: TRBV2; size: -; D: TRBD1; J: TRBJ1-1; CDR3: CASMYDRGVGTEAFF; DNA: TGTGCCAGCATGTACGACAGGGGAGTTGGCACTGAAGCTTTCTTT
V: TRBV11-2; size: many; D: -; J: TRBJ2-1; CDR3: CASSLVWGVEQFF; DNA: TGTGCCAGCAGCTTAGTTTGGGGGGTTGAGCAGTTCTTC
V: TRBV29-1; size: once; D: -; J: TRBJ2-2; CDR3: CSVEPLHPGVGGELFF; DNA: TGCAGCGTTGAACCCCTGCACCCAGGGGTTGGGGGGGAGCTGTTTTTT
V: TRBV3-1; size: many; D: TRBD1; J: TRBJ2-7; CDR3: CASSLRQGAYEQYF; DNA: TGTGCCAGCAGCCTAAGACAGGGGGCCTACGAGCAGTACTTC
V: TRBV5-1; size: many; D: -; J: TRBJ2-7; CDR3: CASSFLTDKLYEQYF; DNA: TGCGCCAGCAGCTTTCTCACTGACAAGCTCTACGAGCAGTACTTC
V: TRBV13; size: -; D: -; J: TRBJ1-3; CDR3: CASSSSPGARTGNTIYF; DNA: TGTGCCAGCAGCTCCTCCCCGGGGGCCAGGACTGGAAACACCATATATTTT
V: TRBV10-3; size: few; D: -; J: TRBJ2-3; CDR3: CAISDRANTDTQYF; DNA: TGTGCCATCAGTGATCGAGCCAACACAGATACGCAGTATTTT
V: TRBV5-1; size: many; D: -; J: TRBJ1-1; CDR3: CASSLARGGTEAFF; DNA: TGCGCCAGCAGCTTGGCCCGAGGGGGAACTGAAGCTTTCTTT
V: TRBV6-6; size: many; D: -; J: TRBJ2-7; CDR3: CASSWTASPYEQYF; DNA: TGTGCCAGCAGTTGGACCGCGTCGCCCTACGAGCAGTACTTC
V: TRBV5-1; size: many; D: -; J: TRBJ2-3; CDR3: CASSDTGSTDTQYF; DNA: TGCGCCAGCAGCGACACAGGGAGCACAGATACGCAGTATTTT
V: TRBV5-1; size: many; D: TRBD1; J: TRBJ2-5; CDR3: CASSRTGAMQGETQYF; DNA: TGCGCCAGCAGTAGGACAGGGGCGATGCAAGGAGAGACCCAGTACTTC
V: TRBV5-4; size: few; D: -; J: TRBJ2-1; CDR3: CASSFSLNNEQFF; DNA: TGTGCCAGCAGCTTTTCCCTGAACAATGAGCAGTTCTTC
V: TRBV19; size: once; D: -; J: TRBJ2-3; CDR3: CASRPVGGGDTQYF; DNA: TGTGCCAGTAGGCCTGTAGGTGGGGGAGATACGCAGTATTTT
V: TRBV9; size: many; D: TRBD2; J: TRBJ2-7; CDR3: CASSPTSADSIRYEQYF; DNA: TGTGCCAGCAGTCCTACTAGCGCCGACAGTATTCGCTACGAGCAGTACTTC
V: TRBV29-1; size: many; D: TRBD2; J: TRBJ2-1; CDR3: CSVVRTSGNNEQFF; DNA: TGCAGCGTAGTTAGGACTAGCGGAAACAATGAGCAGTTCTTC
V: TRBV10-3; size: many; D: TRBD1; J: TRBJ1-1; CDR3: CAISAENGQGNTEAFF; DNA: TGTGCCATCAGTGCCGAGAACGGACAGGGAAACACTGAAGCTTTCTTT
V: TRBV2; size: once; D: TRBD1; J: TRBJ1-1; CDR3: CASRDRGHTEAFF; DNA: TGTGCCAGCAGGGACAGGGGTCACACTGAAGCTTTCTTT
V: TRBV5-5; size: -; D: -; J: TRBJ2-7; CDR3: CASSSQGGNEQYF; DNA: TGTGCCAGCAGCTCACAGGGTGGCAACGAGCAGTACTTC